This TCR beta chain was identified during a study of blood T cell repertoires in COVID-19. Overall study context: The United States, Italy and Spain supplied acute and convalescent COVID-19 samples.

Trimming left V 0 bases short and J 3 bases short, with 6 bases between. Per the germline V gene, CDR1 is SGHVS and CDR2 is FQNEAQ. The CDR3 runs to 14 residues. This clone was counted a few times. This study enrolled people aged about 18 to 90 from under 25 US geographic areas. Participant-given clinical history determined each cohort assignment. Authors' analysis steps: Counts of nucleated cells, estimated from reference gene primer amplification, were obtained. Repertoires were generated with immunoSEQ multiplex PCR, while TCRdb's copy carries only in-frame clones and drops some. V, J and clone size are those of that table, while D and trimming were read from the DNA. The table lists 140,000 or so clones, roughly 86% of them singletons.

The chain joins TRBV7-8 to TRBJ1-5; the D is unclear. The sample was PBMCs or T cells enriched from blood (not recorded which). This clonotype was obtained from a woman aged 50 to 60 with acute COVID-19. The CDR3 is CASSLAGNNQPQHF. In DNA, the CDR3 is TGTGCCAGCAGCTTAGCCGGGAACAATCAGCCCCAGCATTTT.